The clone carrying this TCR beta chain was recorded a few times. The antigen is undetermined. The source of the sample is a study of early T cells in non-severe SARS-CoV-2 infection. On the study more broadly: Unsorted whole-blood RNA was sequenced in bulk, leaving chains unpaired.

In the library, individual cDNA molecules carried attached unique molecular identifiers. MiXCR, run by TCRdb on the 5' RACE reads, gives a single entry per CDR3 protein. This sample has some 77,000 distinct CDR3 sequences, with 9% to 15% found just once. General study points: Sequences matched to VDJdb favored anti-spike CD8 responses, while private and CD4 specificities were missed.

V was cut by 6 bases and J by 3 bases, with 8 bases left in between. The CDR3 totals 11 residues. The V gene's germline CDR1 is SQVTM and CDR2 ANQGSEA. This clonotype was obtained from an adult who was a healthcare worker with PCR-confirmed SARS-CoV-2 infection or an uninfected control (not recorded which). The donor label of this sample is uncertain. The chain is built from TRBV29-1 and TRBJ1-2; D is unresolved. Sequencing used whole blood, obtained at baseline. DNA of the CDR3: TGCAGCGTCGATAGGGACTATGGCTACACCTTC. It translates to CSVDRDYGYTF.